Listed below are T cell receptor beta chains from one sample, sequenced in a study of cytomegalovirus exposure and HLA in healthy donors. This table comes from immunoSEQ multiplex PCR, and its TCRdb copy is limited to in-frame clones, with some not included. The table lists about 190,000 clones, 85% to 90% of them singletons. The source material was PBMCs. Receptors were obtained from a man under 40 in good health and CMV-seronegative. Each CDR3 is given with its conserved first and last residue. Each record gives: V gene, J gene, D gene, clone size, CDR3 protein, CDR3 DNA. The D gene is left open where the match is weak. Expanded clones are given a class, and other clones once, few, many or no size at all.

v_gene: TRBV12-1
j_gene: TRBJ2-1
d_gene: NA
abundance: NA
CDR3aa: CASRAIAGACLF
CDR3nt: TGTGCCAGCAGGGCAATAGCGGGGGCATGCCTCTTC

v_gene: TRBV29-1
j_gene: TRBJ1-1
d_gene: TRBD1
abundance: NA
CDR3aa: CSVEGQLF
CDR3nt: TGCAGCGTTGAGGGACAGCTGTTT

v_gene: TRBV7-9
j_gene: TRBJ1-6
d_gene: NA
abundance: NA
CDR3aa: CASSYSDSPLHF
CDR3nt: TGTGCCAGCAGTTACAGTGATTCACCCCTCCACTTT

v_gene: TRBV6-5
j_gene: TRBJ1-5
d_gene: NA
abundance: NA
CDR3aa: CASREGNSNQPQHF
CDR3nt: TGTGCCAGCAGAGAGGGAAATAGCAATCAGCCCCAGCATTTT

v_gene: TRBV11-3
j_gene: TRBJ2-7
d_gene: TRBD1
abundance: once
CDR3aa: CASSLSGTGLNEQYF
CDR3nt: TGTGCCAGCAGCTTAAGTGGGACAGGGCTCAACGAGCAGTACTTC

v_gene: TRBV15
j_gene: TRBJ2-5
d_gene: NA
abundance: few
CDR3aa: CATSRDMARQQETQYF
CDR3nt: TGTGCCACCAGCAGAGATATGGCCCGACAGCAGGAGACCCAGTACTTC

v_gene: TRBV25-1
j_gene: TRBJ1-1
d_gene: NA
abundance: NA
CDR3aa: CASSGQGNTEAFF
CDR3nt: TGTGCCAGCAGTGGGCAGGGGAACACTGAAGCTTTCTTT

v_gene: TRBV19
j_gene: TRBJ1-5
d_gene: NA
abundance: NA
CDR3aa: CASSPQGNGQPQHF
CDR3nt: TGTGCCAGTAGCCCCCAGGGAAACGGTCAGCCCCAGCATTTT

v_gene: TRBV7-2
j_gene: TRBJ2-5
d_gene: TRBD2
abundance: NA
CDR3aa: CASSLGGLAGQETQYF
CDR3nt: TGTGCCAGCAGCTTAGGAGGACTAGCGGGCCAAGAGACCCAGTACTTC

v_gene: TRBV5-1
j_gene: TRBJ1-6
d_gene: TRBD1
abundance: NA
CDR3aa: CASSLGGTGDSPLHF
CDR3nt: TGCGCCAGCAGCTTGGGCGGGACAGGGGACTCACCCCTCCACTTT

v_gene: TRBV29-1
j_gene: TRBJ2-1
d_gene: TRBD1
abundance: NA
CDR3aa: CSVRGQGLKLSNEQFF
CDR3nt: TGCAGCGTGCGGGGACAGGGGCTAAAGCTTTCGAATGAGCAGTTCTTC

v_gene: TRBV10-2
j_gene: TRBJ2-3
d_gene: NA
abundance: NA
CDR3aa: CASRDGGPGYTDTQYF
CDR3nt: TGCGCCAGCAGGGACGGGGGACCAGGGTACACAGATACGCAGTATTTT

v_gene: TRBV6-1
j_gene: TRBJ1-6
d_gene: NA
abundance: NA
CDR3aa: CATLGGGNSPLHF
CDR3nt: TGTGCCACTCTGGGGGGGGGTAATTCACCCCTCCACTTT

v_gene: TRBV19
j_gene: TRBJ2-1
d_gene: NA
abundance: NA
CDR3aa: CASSRAVASFEQFF
CDR3nt: TGTGCCAGTAGTAGAGCGGTCGCGAGCTTTGAGCAGTTCTTC

v_gene: TRBV5-1
j_gene: TRBJ2-3
d_gene: TRBD1
abundance: NA
CDR3aa: CASSPQGAGSLDTQYF
CDR3nt: TGCGCCAGCAGCCCACAGGGGGCGGGCAGTTTAGATACGCAGTATTTT

v_gene: TRBV5-1
j_gene: TRBJ2-3
d_gene: NA
abundance: once
CDR3aa: CASSPPSVTDTQYF
CDR3nt: TGCGCCAGCAGCCCCCCCAGCGTGACAGATACGCAGTATTTT

v_gene: TRBV4-3
j_gene: TRBJ2-1
d_gene: TRBD2
abundance: NA
CDR3aa: CASSPGLAGLYNEQFF
CDR3nt: TGCGCCAGCAGCCCGGGACTAGCGGGACTATACAATGAGCAGTTCTTC

v_gene: TRBV15
j_gene: TRBJ1-1
d_gene: NA
abundance: few
CDR3aa: CATSRDPPGVGSTEAFF
CDR3nt: TGTGCCACCAGCAGAGATCCCCCAGGGGTGGGGAGCACTGAAGCTTTCTTT

v_gene: TRBV5-4
j_gene: TRBJ2-1
d_gene: NA
abundance: once
CDR3aa: CASSPTGSLGLHNEQFF
CDR3nt: TGTGCCAGCAGCCCAACGGGTAGTTTGGGACTCCACAATGAGCAGTTCTTC

v_gene: TRBV5-5
j_gene: TRBJ2-4
d_gene: NA
abundance: NA
CDR3aa: CASSFVIGIAKNIQYF
CDR3nt: TGTGCCAGCAGCTTTGTCATCGGGATAGCCAAAAACATTCAGTACTTC

v_gene: TRBV19
j_gene: TRBJ1-5
d_gene: NA
abundance: NA
CDR3aa: CASSIAGNQPQHF
CDR3nt: TGTGCCAGTAGTATAGCCGGCAATCAGCCCCAGCATTTT

v_gene: TRBV9
j_gene: TRBJ1-5
d_gene: TRBD1
abundance: NA
CDR3aa: CASSVGAGQASQPQHF
CDR3nt: TGTGCCAGCAGCGTAGGGGCCGGACAGGCCAGTCAGCCCCAGCATTTT

v_gene: TRBV25-1
j_gene: TRBJ2-2
d_gene: NA
abundance: NA
CDR3aa: CASSTQGTGELFF
CDR3nt: TGTGCCAGCAGTACACAGGGCACCGGGGAGCTGTTTTTT

v_gene: TRBV4-3
j_gene: TRBJ2-7
d_gene: NA
abundance: NA
CDR3aa: CASSQVVGGANEQYF
CDR3nt: TGCGCCAGCAGCCAGGTGGTTGGGGGGGCCAACGAGCAGTACTTC

v_gene: TRBV15
j_gene: TRBJ1-3
d_gene: NA
abundance: NA
CDR3aa: CATSTNRISNTIYF
CDR3nt: TGTGCCACCAGCACCAACAGGATTTCAAACACCATATATTTT

v_gene: TRBV28
j_gene: TRBJ1-1
d_gene: NA
abundance: NA
CDR3aa: CASTLRAGGSSEAFF
CDR3nt: TGTGCCAGCACCTTAAGGGCGGGGGGTTCTAGCGAAGCTTTCTTT

v_gene: TRBV5-1
j_gene: TRBJ1-3
d_gene: NA
abundance: NA
CDR3aa: CASSLEGATSGNTIYF
CDR3nt: TGCGCCAGCAGCTTGGAAGGAGCGACCTCTGGAAACACCATATATTTT

v_gene: TRBV29-1
j_gene: TRBJ2-1
d_gene: NA
abundance: NA
CDR3aa: CSVSGGGSSYNEQFF
CDR3nt: TGCAGCGTGAGCGGTGGAGGGAGCTCCTACAATGAGCAGTTCTTC

v_gene: TRBV19
j_gene: TRBJ2-2
d_gene: NA
abundance: NA
CDR3aa: CASSISGLNTGELFF
CDR3nt: TGTGCCAGTAGTATTTCAGGGCTGAACACCGGGGAGCTGTTTTTT

v_gene: TRBV27
j_gene: TRBJ1-5
d_gene: NA
abundance: NA
CDR3aa: CASTPPRRLVNQPQHF
CDR3nt: TGTGCCAGCACCCCCCCACGGAGGTTGGTCAATCAGCCCCAGCATTTT

v_gene: TRBV5-5
j_gene: TRBJ2-1
d_gene: NA
abundance: NA
CDR3aa: CASSLEGSSYNEQFF
CDR3nt: TGTGCCAGCAGCTTGGAAGGGAGCTCCTACAATGAGCAGTTCTTC

v_gene: TRBV30
j_gene: TRBJ1-2
d_gene: NA
abundance: NA
CDR3aa: CAWSLEIGNYGYTF
CDR3nt: TGTGCCTGGAGTCTAGAAATCGGGAACTATGGCTACACCTTC

v_gene: TRBV18
j_gene: TRBJ2-7
d_gene: NA
abundance: NA
CDR3aa: CASSPPETATYEQYF
CDR3nt: TGTGCCAGCTCACCACCGGAGACAGCAACCTACGAGCAGTACTTC

v_gene: TRBV4-2
j_gene: TRBJ2-4
d_gene: NA
abundance: NA
CDR3aa: CASSQADDSREYF
CDR3nt: TGTGCCAGCAGCCAAGCGGATGATAGCCGAGAATACTTC

v_gene: TRBV6-1
j_gene: TRBJ1-2
d_gene: TRBD1
abundance: NA
CDR3aa: CASSEAGTGGGGYTF
CDR3nt: TGTGCCAGCAGTGAAGCCGGGACAGGGGGCGGTGGCTACACCTTC

v_gene: TRBV9
j_gene: TRBJ1-1
d_gene: NA
abundance: NA
CDR3aa: CASQEATEAFF
CDR3nt: TGTGCCAGCCAGGAAGCCACTGAAGCTTTCTTT

v_gene: TRBV5-8
j_gene: TRBJ2-3
d_gene: TRBD2
abundance: NA
CDR3aa: CASGTMGPNTDMQYF
CDR3nt: TGTGCCAGCGGGACTATGGGCCCTAACACAGATATGCAGTATTTT

v_gene: TRBV6-5
j_gene: TRBJ1-5
d_gene: TRBD1
abundance: NA
CDR3aa: CASSAGTGTNQPQHF
CDR3nt: TGTGCCAGCAGTGCGGGGACAGGGACAAATCAGCCCCAGCATTTT

v_gene: TRBV5-4
j_gene: TRBJ2-2
d_gene: NA
abundance: NA
CDR3aa: CASSPDFLNTGELFF
CDR3nt: TGTGCCAGCAGCCCGGACTTCCTTAACACCGGGGAGCTGTTTTTT

v_gene: TRBV30
j_gene: TRBJ2-3
d_gene: NA
abundance: NA
CDR3aa: CARGTDTQYF
CDR3nt: TGTGCCCGGGGCACAGATACGCAGTATTTT

v_gene: TRBV27
j_gene: TRBJ2-7
d_gene: TRBD2
abundance: NA
CDR3aa: CASSPLAGATYEQYF
CDR3nt: TGTGCCAGCAGTCCACTAGCGGGAGCTACCTACGAGCAGTACTTC

v_gene: TRBV18
j_gene: TRBJ2-2
d_gene: TRBD2
abundance: NA
CDR3aa: CASSPFLAVNTGELFF
CDR3nt: TGTGCCAGCTCACCCTTCCTAGCGGTGAACACCGGGGAGCTGTTTTTT

v_gene: TRBV2
j_gene: TRBJ2-5
d_gene: TRBD2
abundance: NA
CDR3aa: CASSRTSGGAGETQYF
CDR3nt: TGTGCCAGCAGCCGCACTAGCGGGGGGGCCGGGGAGACCCAGTACTTC

v_gene: TRBV18
j_gene: TRBJ1-5
d_gene: NA
abundance: NA
CDR3aa: CASSPAQRGQPQHF
CDR3nt: TGTGCCAGCTCACCGGCCCAAAGGGGTCAGCCCCAGCATTTT

v_gene: TRBV15
j_gene: TRBJ2-2
d_gene: TRBD1
abundance: NA
CDR3aa: CATSRGGQVGTGELFF
CDR3nt: TGTGCCACCAGCAGAGGGGGACAGGTGGGCACCGGGGAGCTGTTTTTT

v_gene: TRBV5-1
j_gene: TRBJ1-1
d_gene: TRBD1
abundance: few
CDR3aa: CASSPGQLTSEAFF
CDR3nt: TGCGCCAGCAGCCCGGGACAGTTAACTTCTGAAGCTTTCTTT

v_gene: TRBV30
j_gene: TRBJ1-1
d_gene: NA
abundance: NA
CDR3aa: CAWSGGRGSTEAFF
CDR3nt: TGTGCCTGGAGCGGGGGGCGGGGGAGCACTGAAGCTTTCTTT

v_gene: TRBV11-2
j_gene: TRBJ2-7
d_gene: NA
abundance: NA
CDR3aa: CASSYSSGFSYEQYF
CDR3nt: TGTGCCAGCAGTTATTCGAGCGGGTTCTCCTACGAGCAGTACTTC

v_gene: TRBV27
j_gene: TRBJ2-7
d_gene: TRBD1
abundance: once
CDR3aa: CASSDRDLGEQYF
CDR3nt: TGTGCCAGTTCCGACAGGGACCTCGGCGAGCAGTACTTC

v_gene: TRBV18
j_gene: TRBJ2-5
d_gene: NA
abundance: NA
CDR3aa: CASSSTTVETQYF
CDR3nt: TGTGCCAGCTCATCTACCACGGTAGAGACCCAGTACTTC

v_gene: TRBV11-2
j_gene: TRBJ2-7
d_gene: NA
abundance: once
CDR3aa: CASSTLISGRRHYEQYF
CDR3nt: TGTGCCAGCAGCACCCTTATCTCCGGACGGAGGCACTACGAGCAGTACTTC

v_gene: TRBV28
j_gene: TRBJ1-1
d_gene: NA
abundance: NA
CDR3aa: CATVEIVNTEAFF
CDR3nt: TGTGCCACCGTGGAGATCGTGAACACTGAAGCTTTCTTT

v_gene: TRBV6-6
j_gene: TRBJ1-5
d_gene: TRBD1
abundance: NA
CDR3aa: CASSYSRQGADQPQHF
CDR3nt: TGTGCCAGCAGTTACTCGAGACAGGGGGCGGATCAGCCCCAGCATTTT

v_gene: TRBV7-8
j_gene: TRBJ2-7
d_gene: TRBD1
abundance: once
CDR3aa: CASSSDRALGYEQYF
CDR3nt: TGTGCCAGCAGCTCCGACAGGGCCCTTGGCTACGAGCAGTACTTC

v_gene: TRBV19
j_gene: TRBJ1-5
d_gene: TRBD1
abundance: NA
CDR3aa: CASSTSGGRDNQPQHF
CDR3nt: TGTGCCAGTAGTACCTCAGGGGGTAGGGACAATCAGCCCCAGCATTTT

v_gene: TRBV29-1
j_gene: TRBJ2-7
d_gene: NA
abundance: NA
CDR3aa: CSVESNRDEQYF
CDR3nt: TGCAGCGTTGAATCCAACCGAGACGAGCAGTACTTC

v_gene: TRBV6-1
j_gene: TRBJ2-3
d_gene: TRBD2
abundance: NA
CDR3aa: CASSVPILAGVADTQYF
CDR3nt: TGTGCCAGCAGTGTACCCATATTAGCGGGAGTGGCAGATACGCAGTATTTT